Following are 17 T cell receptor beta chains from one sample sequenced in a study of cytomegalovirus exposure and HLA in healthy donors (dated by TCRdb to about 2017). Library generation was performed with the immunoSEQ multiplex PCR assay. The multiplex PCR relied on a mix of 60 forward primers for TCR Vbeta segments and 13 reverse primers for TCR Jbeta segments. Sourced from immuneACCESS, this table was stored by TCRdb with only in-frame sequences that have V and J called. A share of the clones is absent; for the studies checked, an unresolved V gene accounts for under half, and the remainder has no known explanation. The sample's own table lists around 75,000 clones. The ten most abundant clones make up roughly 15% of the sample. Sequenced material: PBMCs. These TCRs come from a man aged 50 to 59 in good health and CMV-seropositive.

CDR3 protein: CASSDEGNQPQHF. The CDR3 nucleotides are TGTGCCAGCAGTGATGAGGGTAATCAGCCCCAGCATTTT. The rearrangement links TRBV2 to TRBJ1-5; no clear D gene. The germline CDR1 and CDR2 sequences are SNHLY and FYNNEI. The CDR3 consists of 13 residues. Trimming removed 3 bases at V and 4 bases at J, with 7 bases between.

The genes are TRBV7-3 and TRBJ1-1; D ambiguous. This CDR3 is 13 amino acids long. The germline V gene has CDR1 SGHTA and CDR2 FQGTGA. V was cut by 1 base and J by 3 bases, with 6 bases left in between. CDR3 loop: CASSLMRDTEAFF. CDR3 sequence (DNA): TGTGCCAGCAGCTTAATGAGGGACACTGAAGCTTTCTTT. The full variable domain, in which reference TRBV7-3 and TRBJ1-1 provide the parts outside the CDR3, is GAGVSQTPSNKVTEKGKYVELRCDPISGHTALYWYRQSLGQGPEFLIYFQGTGAADDSGLPNDRFFAVRPEGSVSTLKIQRTERGDSAVYLCASSLMRDTEAFFGQGTRLTVV.

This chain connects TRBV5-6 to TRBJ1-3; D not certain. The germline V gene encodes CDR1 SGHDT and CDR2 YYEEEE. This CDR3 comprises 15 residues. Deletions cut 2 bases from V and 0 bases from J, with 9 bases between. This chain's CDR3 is CASSFRRSSGNTIYF. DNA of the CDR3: TGTGCCAGCAGCTTCCGACGGAGCTCTGGAAACACCATATATTTT.

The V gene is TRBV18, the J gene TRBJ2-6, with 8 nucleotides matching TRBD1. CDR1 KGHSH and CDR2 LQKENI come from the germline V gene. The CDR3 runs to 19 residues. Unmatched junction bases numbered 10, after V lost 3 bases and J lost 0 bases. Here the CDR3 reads CASSPRQGREVSGANVLTF. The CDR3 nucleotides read TGTGCCAGCTCACCTCGACAGGGGAGAGAGGTCTCTGGGGCCAACGTCCTGACTTTC.

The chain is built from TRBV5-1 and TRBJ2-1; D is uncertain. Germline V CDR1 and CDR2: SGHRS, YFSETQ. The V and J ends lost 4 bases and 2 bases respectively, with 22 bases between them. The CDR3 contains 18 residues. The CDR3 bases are TGCGCCAGCAGCCCAACGAATGTGCGCCCAGCGACCTACAATGAGCAGTTCTTC. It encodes CASSPTNVRPATYNEQFF.

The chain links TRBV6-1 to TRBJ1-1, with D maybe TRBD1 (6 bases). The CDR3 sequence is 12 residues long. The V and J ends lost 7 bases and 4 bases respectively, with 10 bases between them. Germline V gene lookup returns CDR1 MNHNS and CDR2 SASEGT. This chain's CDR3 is CASILQGTEAFF. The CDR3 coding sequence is TGTGCCAGCATCCTACAGGGCACTGAAGCTTTCTTT.

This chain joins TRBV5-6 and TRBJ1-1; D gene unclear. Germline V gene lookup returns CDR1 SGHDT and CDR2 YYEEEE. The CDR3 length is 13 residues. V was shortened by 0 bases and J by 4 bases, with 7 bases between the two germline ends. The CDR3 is CASSLDPGTEAFF. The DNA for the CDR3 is TGTGCCAGCAGCTTGGATCCGGGCACTGAAGCTTTCTTT.

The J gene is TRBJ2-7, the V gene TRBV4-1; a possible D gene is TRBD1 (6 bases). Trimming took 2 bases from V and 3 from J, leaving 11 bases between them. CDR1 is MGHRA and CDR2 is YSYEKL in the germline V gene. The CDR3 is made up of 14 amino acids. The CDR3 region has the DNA TGCGCCAGCAGCCAAAGTTCAGGGGACTACGAGCAGTACTTC. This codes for CASSQSSGDYEQYF.

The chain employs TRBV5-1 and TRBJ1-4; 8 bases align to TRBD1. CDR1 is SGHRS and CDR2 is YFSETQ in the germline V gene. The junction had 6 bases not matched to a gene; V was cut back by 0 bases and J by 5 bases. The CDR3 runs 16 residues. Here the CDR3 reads CASSLGTGRGNEKLFF. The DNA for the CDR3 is TGCGCCAGCAGCTTGGGGACAGGGAGGGGAAATGAAAAACTGTTTTTT.

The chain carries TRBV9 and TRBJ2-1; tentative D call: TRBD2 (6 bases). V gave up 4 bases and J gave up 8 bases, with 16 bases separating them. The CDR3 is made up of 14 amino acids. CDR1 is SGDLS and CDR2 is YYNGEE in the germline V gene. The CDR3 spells CASSRDLARDEQFF. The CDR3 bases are TGTGCCAGCAGCCGAGACCTAGCGAGGGATGAGCAGTTCTTC.

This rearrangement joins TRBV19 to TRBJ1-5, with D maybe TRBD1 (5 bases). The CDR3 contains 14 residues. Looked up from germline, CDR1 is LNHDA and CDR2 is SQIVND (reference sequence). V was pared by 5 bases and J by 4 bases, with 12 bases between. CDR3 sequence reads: CASSDVKGNQPQHF. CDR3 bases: TGTGCCAGTAGTGACGTTAAGGGGAATCAGCCCCAGCATTTT.

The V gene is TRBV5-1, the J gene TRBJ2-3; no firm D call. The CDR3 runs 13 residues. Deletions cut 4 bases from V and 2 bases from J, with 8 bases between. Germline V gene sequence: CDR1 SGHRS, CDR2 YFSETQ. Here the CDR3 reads CASSHTSTDTQYF. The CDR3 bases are TGCGCCAGCAGCCACACCTCCACAGATACGCAGTATTTT.

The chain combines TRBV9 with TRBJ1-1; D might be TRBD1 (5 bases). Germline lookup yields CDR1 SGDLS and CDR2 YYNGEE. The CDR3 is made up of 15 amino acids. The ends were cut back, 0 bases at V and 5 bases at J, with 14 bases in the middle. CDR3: CASSVEPEGLTEAFF. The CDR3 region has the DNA TGTGCCAGCAGCGTAGAGCCCGAGGGACTGACTGAAGCTTTCTTT. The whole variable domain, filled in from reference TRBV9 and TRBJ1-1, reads DSGVTQTPKHLITATGQRVTLRCSPRSGDLSVYWYQQSLDQGLQFLIQYYNGEERAKGNILERFSAQQFPDLHSELNLSSLELGDSALYFCASSVEPEGLTEAFFGQGTRLTVV.

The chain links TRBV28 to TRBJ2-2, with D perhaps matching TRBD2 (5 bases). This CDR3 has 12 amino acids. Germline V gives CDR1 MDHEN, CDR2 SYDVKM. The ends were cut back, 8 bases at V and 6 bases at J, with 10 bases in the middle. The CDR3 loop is CASRERAGELFF. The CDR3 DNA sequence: TGTGCCAGCCGGGAAAGGGCCGGGGAGCTGTTTTTT.

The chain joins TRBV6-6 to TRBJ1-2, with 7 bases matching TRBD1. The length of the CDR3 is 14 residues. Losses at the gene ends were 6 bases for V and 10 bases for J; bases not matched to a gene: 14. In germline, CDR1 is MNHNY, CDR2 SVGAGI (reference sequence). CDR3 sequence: CASSYSGTEDDYTF. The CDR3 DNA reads TGTGCCAGCAGCTATTCCGGGACAGAGGACGACTACACCTTC.

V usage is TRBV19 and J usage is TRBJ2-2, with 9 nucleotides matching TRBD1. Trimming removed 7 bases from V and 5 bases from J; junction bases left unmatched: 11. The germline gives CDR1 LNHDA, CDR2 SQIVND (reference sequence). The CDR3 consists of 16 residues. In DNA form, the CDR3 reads TGTGCCAGTACCCTGGGACAGGGATATGGGACCGGGGAGCTGTTTTTT. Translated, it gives CASTLGQGYGTGELFF.

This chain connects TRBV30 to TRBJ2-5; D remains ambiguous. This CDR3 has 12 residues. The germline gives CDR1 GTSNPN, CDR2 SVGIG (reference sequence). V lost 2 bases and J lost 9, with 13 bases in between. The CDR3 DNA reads TGTGCCTGGAGTAGTGGAGACTTGGCCCAGTACTTC. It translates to CAWSSGDLAQYF.